Listed below are T cell receptor beta chains from one sample, sequenced in a study of vaccination and CD4 T cells after COVID-19. Antigen specificity for these receptors is unknown. Each CDR3 protein is one row after TCRdb ran MiXCR on the PCR reads. The sample contains 7,000 to 9,500 distinct CDR3 sequences, approximately 59% of which appear only once. Specimen: cultured CD4+ T cells from blood, collected after SARS-CoV-2 vaccination. These receptors came from a human donor with COVID-19. Each CDR3 is given with its conserved first and last residue. D genes are given only for firm matches. Only part of the rows carry a size: once, few, many, or a class if the clone is expanded.

TRBV2	TRBD2	.	TRBJ2-7	TGTGCCAGCAGCATAGCCATAGCGGGGGGGAACGAGCAGTACTTC	CASSIAIAGGNEQYF
TRBV20-1	TRBD1	.	TRBJ1-5	TGCAGTGCCCGGACAGGGAACAATCAGCCCCAGCATTTT	CSARTGNNQPQHF
TRBV11-3	.	few	TRBJ1-6	TGTGCCAGCAGCCCCTTAGGGCCGGGTAATTCACCCCTCCACTTT	CASSPLGPGNSPLHF
TRBV6-1	TRBD1	.	TRBJ2-7	TGTGCCGGAAAATACCGGGACAGCTACGAGCAGTACTTC	CAGKYRDSYEQYF
TRBV25-1	TRBD1	.	TRBJ1-1	TGTGCCAGCAGTAGACGGGGACAGGGGAACACTGAAGCTTTCTTT	CASSRRGQGNTEAFF
TRBV5-4	.	few	TRBJ1-5	TGTGCCAGCAGCTTCGGGGCGGGACAGCCCCAGCATTTT	CASSFGAGQPQHF
TRBV6-1	.	.	TRBJ2-7	TGTGCCAGCAGCACCTCGCTGGACGGCTCCTACGAGCAGTACTTC	CASSTSLDGSYEQYF
TRBV27	.	.	TRBJ2-7	TGTGCCAGCAGTTCCGAGAGAGGAGCCTACGAGCAGTACTTC	CASSSERGAYEQYF
TRBV19	TRBD2	medium-sized	TRBJ2-3	TGTGCCAGTAGGGCGCGTAGCGGGGGGGCGGATACGCAGTATTTT	CASRARSGGADTQYF
TRBV15	.	.	TRBJ2-7	TGTGCCACCCGGATCAAAACAGCAAGCTCCTACGAGCAGTACTTC	CATRIKTASSYEQYF
TRBV25-1	.	once	TRBJ2-3	TGTGCCAGCAGTGATTATGGGCCTCGGATCCCAGATACGCAGTATTTT	CASSDYGPRIPDTQYF
TRBV19	.	once	TRBJ1-5	TGTGCCAGTAGTAGACAGGTCAATAGCAATCAGCCCCAGCATTTT	CASSRQVNSNQPQHF
TRBV27	.	.	TRBJ2-5	TGTGCCAGCAGTTTACGGTCAGGGAATCCCCAAGAGACCCAGTACTTC	CASSLRSGNPQETQYF
TRBV19	TRBD2	.	TRBJ2-7	TGTGCCAGTAGTCTGACTAGCGGGGGACACGGGGGGCAGTACTTC	CASSLTSGGHGGQYF
TRBV10-3	TRBD1	.	TRBJ1-1	TGTGCCATCAGACCCCTGGACAGGGATTCGGCTGAAGCTTTCTTT	CAIRPLDRDSAEAFF
TRBV7-2	TRBD2	.	TRBJ2-1	TGTGCCAGCAGCTTTCGGACTAGCGGGTACAATGAGCAGTTCTTC	CASSFRTSGYNEQFF
TRBV5-1	.	.	TRBJ1-1	TGCGCCAGCAGCACCGGAACAAATATGAACACTGAAGCTTTCTTT	CASSTGTNMNTEAFF
TRBV4-3	TRBD1	.	TRBJ1-3	TGCGCCAGCAGCCAAGACGGGCAGGGGGGGAACACCATATATTTT	CASSQDGQGGNTIYF
TRBV18	.	.	TRBJ1-1	TGTGCCACCGCGGGGTTCATGAACACTGAAGCTTTCTTT	CATAGFMNTEAFF
TRBV14	.	.	TRBJ1-2	TGTGCCAGCAGCCAAGAGGTCCACAGCGACTATGGCTACACCTTC	CASSQEVHSDYGYTF
TRBV7-7	.	.	TRBJ2-5	TGTGCTAGCAGCCCAGGGTCCCTGGGGGAGGCCCAGTACTTC	CASSPGSLGEAQYF
TRBV6-1	TRBD1	.	TRBJ1-1	TGTGCCACCCTGGGACAGGGGGCTGGTACTGAAGCTTTCTTT	CATLGQGAGTEAFF
TRBV15	.	few	TRBJ1-5	TGTGCCACCAGCAGAGATGCCAATCAGCCCCAGCATTTT	CATSRDANQPQHF